Shown below are 17 T cell receptor beta chains from a single sample sequenced in a study of control samples from healthy donors and cancer patients. Produced via immunoSEQ multiplex PCR; TCRdb's table is partial and in-frame only. This sample has about 120,000 clones, with over 75% found just once. The source material was PBMCs. Every receptor here comes from a woman aged 45-65 years with colorectal cancer.

The V gene is TRBV5-4, the J gene TRBJ2-7; the match to TRBD2 covers 10 bases. Germline V lookup: CDR1 SGHNT, CDR2 YYREEE (reference sequence). The junction had 1 base not matched to a gene; V was cut back by 0 bases and J by 1 base. This CDR3 has 15 amino acids. In DNA form, the CDR3 reads TGTGCCAGCAGCTTGGGGACTAGCGGTTCCTACGAGCAGTACTTC. This sequence encodes CASSLGTSGSYEQYF.

This sequence joins TRBV23-1 and TRBJ1-5; 7 positions agree with TRBD1. TRBV23-1 is reported as an ORF; its role is uncertain. The CDR3 length is 15 residues. The J segment lost 1 base and the V segment lost 8 bases, leaving 8 bases of the junction unmatched. The CDR3 here is CASGLTTGSNQPQHF. The CDR3 DNA reads TGCGCCAGCGGACTCACGACAGGGAGCAATCAGCCCCAGCATTTT.

CDR3 bases: TGTGCCAGCAGCTTGTACGGAAAAGACACTGAAGCTTTCTTT. It codes for CASSLYGKDTEAFF. The chain recombines TRBV5-8 with TRBJ1-1; D gene ambiguous. CDR1 and CDR2 from the germline V gene are SGHTS and YDEGEE. The CDR3 consists of 14 residues. Trimming stripped 1 base from V and 3 bases from J, with 10 bases between. Full variable domain (outside the CDR3, taken from reference TRBV5-8 and TRBJ1-1): EAGVTQSPTHLIKTRGQQATLRCSPISGHTSVYWYQQALGLGLQFLLWYDEGEERNRGNFPPRFSGRQFPNYSSELNVNALELEDSALYLCASSLYGKDTEAFFGQGTRLTVV.

V and J are TRBV28 and TRBJ1-5; D uncertain. Trimming removed 2 bases from V and 4 bases from J, with 12 bases in between. The CDR3 consists of 15 residues. Germline lookup yields CDR1 MDHEN and CDR2 SYDVKM. In DNA form, the CDR3 reads TGTGCCAGCAGTTTACGAGTAATGCGTAATCAGCCCCAGCATTTT. The encoded protein is CASSLRVMRNQPQHF.

The chain employs TRBV28 and TRBJ2-7, with D possibly TRBD2 on 6 matching bases. The V end lost 5 bases, the J end lost 7 bases, and 18 bases lay between the germline ends. The CDR3 spans 14 residues. The germline CDR1 and CDR2 sequences are MDHEN and SYDVKM. The CDR3 DNA is TGTGCCAGCAGTGACCGGGACTCCCGGCGGGAGCAGTACTTC. Translated: CASSDRDSRREQYF.

The genes are TRBV9 and TRBJ2-1; 11 bases fit TRBD2. The V segment lost 3 bases and the J segment 3 bases; nucleotides outside the gene matches: 2. The CDR3 sequence is 15 residues long. Germline V gene lookup returns CDR1 SGDLS and CDR2 YYNGEE. CDR3 amino acids: CASSEGLAVYNEQFF. CDR3 in DNA: TGTGCCAGCAGCGAGGGACTAGCGGTCTACAATGAGCAGTTCTTC.

This chain joins TRBV3-1 (or the pseudogene TRBV3-2) and TRBJ2-7; perhaps TRBD2 as D (5 bases). The CDR3 runs to 14 residues. The germline V gene encodes CDR1 LGHDT and CDR2 YNNKEL (reference sequence). Trimming took off 1 base at V and 2 bases at J, with 9 bases between the two ends. The CDR3 DNA sequence: TGTGCCAGCAGCCAAGGACGGGGTGCCTACGAGCAGTACTTC. Translation gives CASSQGRGAYEQYF.

The chain links TRBV7-3 to TRBJ2-3, with 7 bases aligning to TRBD2. The junction had 7 bases not matched to a gene; V was cut back by 2 bases and J by 5 bases. The CDR3 sequence is 15 residues long. Germline V gene lookup returns CDR1 SGHTA and CDR2 FQGTGA. The CDR3 nucleotides read TGTGCCAGCAGCTTACGGGGGGTTTCCGGAGATACGCAGTATTTT. Protein sequence: CASSLRGVSGDTQYF.

This sequence joins TRBV2 and TRBJ2-5; 7 bases line up with TRBD1. The CDR3 consists of 14 residues. The germline gives CDR1 SNHLY, CDR2 FYNNEI. J gave up 5 bases and V 4 bases, and 7 bases lay outside the gene matches. The CDR3 DNA follows: TGTGCCAGCAGTGTTACAGGGGCGATCGAGACCCAGTACTTC. Translating it yields CASSVTGAIETQYF.

V gene TRBV13 combines with J gene TRBJ2-2; no firm D call. V was shortened by 1 base and J by 7 bases, with 4 bases between the two germline ends. CDR1 and CDR2 (germline): PRHDT, FYEKMQ (reference sequence). CDR3 length equals 12 residues. CDR3 in amino acids: CASSLEGGELFF. The CDR3 bases are TGTGCCAGCAGCTTAGAGGGCGGGGAGCTGTTTTTT. Using reference TRBV13 and TRBJ2-2 for the parts outside the CDR3, the full variable domain is AAGVIQSPRHLIKEKRETATLKCYPIPRHDTVYWYQQGPGQDPQFLISFYEKMQSDKGSIPDRFSAQQFSDYHSELNMSSLELGDSALYFCASSLEGGELFFGEGSRLTVL.

This clone appeared a single time. J is TRBJ1-5 and V is TRBV5-1; D not resolved. Looked up from germline, CDR1 is SGHRS and CDR2 is YFSETQ. The CDR3 extends over 14 amino acids. V lost 0 bases and J lost 7, with 11 bases in between. In nucleotides, the CDR3 is TGCGCCAGCAGCTTGGATGAGGGCCGACAGCCCCAGCATTTT. The encoded protein is CASSLDEGRQPQHF.

The sample holds one count of this clone. The rearrangement links TRBV3-1 (or the pseudogene TRBV3-2) to TRBJ2-7, with TRBD2 matching over 7 bases. The CDR3 is 15 residues long. After removal of 0 bases from V and 3 bases from J, the junction contained 5 bases not matched to a gene. CDR1 and CDR2 (germline): LGHDT, YNNKEL (reference sequence). In DNA form, the CDR3 reads TGTGCCAGCAGCCAAGATGCAGCGGGAAGCTACGAGCAGTACTTC. Translation: CASSQDAAGSYEQYF.

This rearrangement joins TRBV7-6 to TRBJ1-6; D is perhaps TRBD1 (6 bases). Germline V gene lookup returns CDR1 SGHVS and CDR2 FNYEAQ. The V and J ends lost 5 bases and 8 bases respectively, with 19 bases between them. The CDR3 covers 16 residues. The CDR3 bases are TGTGCCAGCAGCCCCGGAGGGAGCAGGGGAGATTCACCCCTCCACTTT. This gives the protein CASSPGGSRGDSPLHF.

The rearrangement links TRBV29-1 to TRBJ1-1; no definite D call. V dropped 4 bases and J dropped 0 bases, with 9 bases sitting between them. Germline values: CDR1 SQVTM, CDR2 ANQGSEA. The CDR3 runs 13 residues. The CDR3 DNA follows: TGCAGCGTTGCTCCCAACTTGAACACTGAAGCTTTCTTT. Its translation: CSVAPNLNTEAFF.

The chain links TRBV5-4 to TRBJ2-7; D uncertain. Trimming shortened V by 4 bases and J by 2 bases, and 7 bases separated the two germline ends. Germline CDR1 SGHNT, CDR2 YYREEE (reference sequence). The length of the CDR3 is 12 residues. CDR3 sequence reads: CASSLDAYEQYF. In DNA, the CDR3 is TGTGCCAGCAGCCTCGATGCCTACGAGCAGTACTTC.

This clone has a handful of counts. The chain joins TRBV7-8 to TRBJ2-1; 14 positions agree with TRBD2. With V trimmed by 1 base and J by 7 bases, 3 bases remained unmatched. This CDR3 has 16 residues. Germline CDR1 reads SGHVS; CDR2 reads FQNEAQ. This CDR3 is CASSLGGLAGGNEQFF. Here the CDR3 DNA reads TGTGCCAGCAGCTTAGGCGGACTAGCGGGAGGAAATGAGCAGTTCTTC.

This clone was seen just once. The chain is built from TRBV7-9 and TRBJ2-7, with TRBD1 identical over 7 bases. The germline CDR1 and CDR2 sequences are SEHNR and FQNEAQ (reference sequence). This CDR3 comprises 16 residues. J gave up 4 bases and V 5 bases, and 14 bases lay outside the gene matches. The CDR3 sequence: CASSATRDRSFYEQYF. Written as DNA, the CDR3 is TGTGCCAGCAGCGCGACCCGGGACAGATCCTTTTACGAGCAGTACTTC.